This T cell receptor (beta chain) was identified in a study of blood T cell repertoires in COVID-19. Study in general: Some COVID-19 samples were acute and others convalescent; all came from the United States, Italy and Spain. Nucleic acid was either cDNA or gDNA, and it came from T cells, B-cell-depleted T cells, or PBMCs.

Germline V gives CDR1 SGHAT, CDR2 FQNNGV. V lost 5 bases, J lost 0 bases, and 6 bases stayed unmatched. This CDR3 comprises 15 residues. TCRdb keeps only in-frame clones here, not all; method: immunoSEQ multiplex PCR. The sample records some 72,000 clones, approximately 86% being singletons. This clone has just a few counts. Specimen: peripheral blood. The TCR was taken from a man in his forties or fifties with active or convalescent COVID-19. V usage is TRBV11-2 and J usage is TRBJ1-2; 7 positions agree with TRBD1. Here the CDR3 reads CASSPRQGANYGYTF. The DNA of the CDR3 is TGTGCCAGCAGCCCCCGACAGGGAGCTAACTATGGCTACACCTTC.